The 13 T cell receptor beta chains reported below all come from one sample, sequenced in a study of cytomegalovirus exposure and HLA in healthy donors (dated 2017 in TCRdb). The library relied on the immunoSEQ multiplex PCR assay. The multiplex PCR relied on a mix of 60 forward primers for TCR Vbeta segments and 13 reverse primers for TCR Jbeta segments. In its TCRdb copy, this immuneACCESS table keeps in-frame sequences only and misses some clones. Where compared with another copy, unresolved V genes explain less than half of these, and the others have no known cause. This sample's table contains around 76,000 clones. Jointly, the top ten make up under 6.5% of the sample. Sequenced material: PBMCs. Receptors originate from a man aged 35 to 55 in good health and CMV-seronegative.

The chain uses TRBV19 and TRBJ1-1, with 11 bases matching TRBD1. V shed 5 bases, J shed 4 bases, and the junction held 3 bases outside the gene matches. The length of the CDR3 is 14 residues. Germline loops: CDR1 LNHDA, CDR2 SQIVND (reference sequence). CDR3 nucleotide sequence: TGTGCCAGTAGTGCTGGACAGGGGGCCACTGAAGCTTTCTTT. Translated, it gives CASSAGQGATEAFF.

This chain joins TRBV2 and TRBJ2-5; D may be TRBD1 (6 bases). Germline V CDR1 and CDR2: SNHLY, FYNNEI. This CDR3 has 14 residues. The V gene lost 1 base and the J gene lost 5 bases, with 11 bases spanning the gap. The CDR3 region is CASSEGGRGETQYF. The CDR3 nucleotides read TGTGCCAGCAGTGAAGGGGGGCGCGGGGAGACCCAGTACTTC.

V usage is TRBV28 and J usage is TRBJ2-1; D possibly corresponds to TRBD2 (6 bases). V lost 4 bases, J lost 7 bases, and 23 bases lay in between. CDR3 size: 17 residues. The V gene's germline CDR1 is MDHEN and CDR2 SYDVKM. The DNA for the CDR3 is TGTGCCAGCAGTTCCCGGTACGCCAATCGGGGGATGAATGAGCAGTTCTTC. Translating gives CASSSRYANRGMNEQFF.

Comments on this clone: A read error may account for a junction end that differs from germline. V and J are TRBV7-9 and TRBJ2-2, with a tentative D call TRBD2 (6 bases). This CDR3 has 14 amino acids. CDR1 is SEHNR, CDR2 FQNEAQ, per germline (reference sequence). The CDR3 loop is CASSIAAGDGELFF. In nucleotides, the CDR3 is TGTGCCAGCAGCATAGCGGCCGGAGACGGGGAGCTGTTTTTT.

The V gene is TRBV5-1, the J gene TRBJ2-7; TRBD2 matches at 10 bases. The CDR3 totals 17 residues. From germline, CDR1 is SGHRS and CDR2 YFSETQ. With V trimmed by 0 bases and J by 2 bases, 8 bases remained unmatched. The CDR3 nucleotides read TGCGCCAGCAGCTTGGAGTCTCTAGCGGGAGCCCCCTACGAGCAGTACTTC. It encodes CASSLESLAGAPYEQYF.

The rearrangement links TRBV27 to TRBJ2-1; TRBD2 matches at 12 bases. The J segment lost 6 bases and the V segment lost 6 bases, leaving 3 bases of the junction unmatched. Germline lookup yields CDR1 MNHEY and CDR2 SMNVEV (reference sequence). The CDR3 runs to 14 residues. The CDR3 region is CASSLAGGANEQFF. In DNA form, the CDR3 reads TGTGCCAGCAGCCTAGCGGGAGGGGCCAATGAGCAGTTCTTC.

CDR3 protein: CASSLYGGVGEQYF. CDR3 sequence (DNA): TGTGCCAGCAGCTTGTACGGGGGGGTGGGCGAGCAGTACTTC. The chain combines TRBV5-6 with TRBJ2-5, with 8 bases matching TRBD2. The tail of the sequence fits TRBJ2-7 better, so the J call may be wrong. The CDR3 length is 14 residues. Germline-derived CDR1 and CDR2 are SGHDT and YYEEEE.

The CDR3 DNA is TGTGCCAGCAGTTTCGTACAAAATCGTCAGCCCCAGCATTTT. Translating gives CASSFVQNRQPQHF. The chain recombines TRBV28 with TRBJ1-5; D gene ambiguous. Germline V CDR1 and CDR2: MDHEN, SYDVKM. V was pared by 3 bases and J by 6 bases, with 12 bases between. The CDR3 is 14 amino acids.

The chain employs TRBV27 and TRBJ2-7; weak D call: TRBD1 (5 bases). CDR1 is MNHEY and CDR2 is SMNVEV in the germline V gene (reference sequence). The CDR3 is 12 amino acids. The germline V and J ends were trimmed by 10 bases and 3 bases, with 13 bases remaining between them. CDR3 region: CATGQYHYEQYF. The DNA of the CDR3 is TGTGCCACCGGACAATACCACTACGAGCAGTACTTC.

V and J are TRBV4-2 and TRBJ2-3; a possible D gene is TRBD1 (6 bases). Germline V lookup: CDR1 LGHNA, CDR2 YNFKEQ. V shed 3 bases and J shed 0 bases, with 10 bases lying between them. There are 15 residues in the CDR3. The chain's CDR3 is CASSQVQGSTDTQYF. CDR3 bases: TGTGCCAGCAGCCAGGTACAGGGCAGCACAGATACGCAGTATTTT.

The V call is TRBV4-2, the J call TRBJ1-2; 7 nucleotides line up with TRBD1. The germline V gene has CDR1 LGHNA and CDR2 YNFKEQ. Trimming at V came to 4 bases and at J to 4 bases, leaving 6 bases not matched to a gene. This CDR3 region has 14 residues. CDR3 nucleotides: TGTGCCAGCAGCCCAGGACAGGACTTCTATGGCTACACCTTC. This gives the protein CASSPGQDFYGYTF.

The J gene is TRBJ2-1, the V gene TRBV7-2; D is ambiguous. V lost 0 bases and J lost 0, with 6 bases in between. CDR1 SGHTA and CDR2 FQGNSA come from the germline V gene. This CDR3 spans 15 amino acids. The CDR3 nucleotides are TGTGCCAGCAGCTTAGCTGTCCACTCCTACAATGAGCAGTTCTTC. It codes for CASSLAVHSYNEQFF.

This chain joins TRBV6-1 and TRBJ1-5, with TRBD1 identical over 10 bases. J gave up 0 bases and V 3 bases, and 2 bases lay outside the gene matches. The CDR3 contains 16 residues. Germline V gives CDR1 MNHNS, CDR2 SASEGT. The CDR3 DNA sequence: TGTGCCAGCAGTGAGGGGACAGGGGTTAGCAATCAGCCCCAGCATTTT. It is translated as CASSEGTGVSNQPQHF.